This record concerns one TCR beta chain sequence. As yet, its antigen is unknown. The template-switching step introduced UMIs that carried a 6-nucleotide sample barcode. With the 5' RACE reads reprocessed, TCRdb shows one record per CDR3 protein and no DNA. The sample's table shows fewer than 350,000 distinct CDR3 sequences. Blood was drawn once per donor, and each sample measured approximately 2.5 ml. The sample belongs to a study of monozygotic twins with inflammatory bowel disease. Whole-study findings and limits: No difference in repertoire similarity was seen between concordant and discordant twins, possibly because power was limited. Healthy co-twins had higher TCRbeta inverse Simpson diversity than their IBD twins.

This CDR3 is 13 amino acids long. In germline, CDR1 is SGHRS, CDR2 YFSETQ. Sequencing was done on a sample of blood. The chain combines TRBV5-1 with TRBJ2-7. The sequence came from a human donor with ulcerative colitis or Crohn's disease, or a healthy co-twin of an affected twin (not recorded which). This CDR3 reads CASSSGAGYEQYF.